This T cell receptor (beta chain) emerged from a study of beta chain features in type 1 diabetes listed by TCRdb under 2018. At the level of the whole study: Mean age, gender distribution, total cell number and subset yield were not different between patients and healthy donors. A total of roughly 98,000,000 sorted cells were examined across all samples, and a strong correlation was observed between cell number per subset and RNA yield. In the study, TCRB repertoires of sorted circulating CD4+ T cell subsets from recently diagnosed type 1 diabetes patients were compared with those of matched healthy donors. Regulatory and stem cell-like memory subsets were isolated from only 8 patients and 8 healthy donors, whereas naive and central memory subsets came from all 30 or so donors.

Between the V and J ends, shortened by 0 bases and 0 bases respectively, the junction contains 12 bases. CDR1 SGHTA and CDR2 FQGNSA are derived from the germline V gene. From cysteine to phenylalanine, the CDR3 is 17 amino acids long. The read is trimmed to its CDR3 DNA, 51 bases read in frame from base 1. Each donor gave one peripheral blood draw, averaging approximately 120 mL, which was collected into heparinised tubes. A BD FACSAria II was used to sort naive, central memory, regulatory and stem cell-like memory CD4+ T cells with a panel that included CD45RO, CCR7, CD25, CD127, CD95 and CD27. Every sorted population had a purity above 98%. PBMCs were isolated immediately by Lymphoprep density gradient centrifugation and stained directly without culture. To minimize batch effects, samples were stained and sorted in pairs, one healthy donor with one patient per experiment. The entire isolated RNA was reverse transcribed using the High Capacity cDNA Reverse Transcription Kit, and thus expressed TCRB transcripts were sequenced. Naive, central memory and regulatory T cell samples underwent deep immunoSEQ sequencing, averaging roughly 3.3 million total reads per sample. Sorted cells were lysed in RLT buffer, and RNA was extracted using DNase-treated RNeasy Micro or Mini kits according to cell number. To prevent cross-contamination, each cell subset was processed individually, whereas patient and healthy donor samples were processed jointly. TCRB sequences were amplified from cDNA with the immunoSEQ multiplex PCR, producing 87-bp fragments spanning the CDR3 region. Amplicons were sequenced on the Illumina HiSeq platform. In the original analysis: Synthetic template baselines were used to correct PCR bias computationally, reads within Hamming distance 2 were collapsed, and singletons that could not be merged were discarded. Reads were aligned against IMGT so that V, D and J genes, CDR3 length and insertions or deletions at six rearrangement sites could be assigned. Within each subset, clonotype counts were normalized to sorted cell number, and only after that were true diversity and Gini coefficients computed with the tcR R package. The overlap coefficient, calculated on TCRB nucleotide sequences, was used to measure repertoire sharing. What TCRdb holds here is the immuneACCESS table cut down to in-frame rearrangements. Part of the clones is not present; checked against another copy, under half of the missing clones reflect an unresolved V gene, and the others are unexplained. That table is the source of V, J and clone size, and D and trimming were worked out from the DNA. Present in this sample are 150,000 to 190,000 clones, roughly 11% of which were seen just once. About 1.9% of the sample lies in the top ten.

What the research found in general, with its limitations: Naive, central memory and regulatory TCRB repertoires appeared more similar among patients than among healthy donors. Because cDNA was sequenced instead of genomic DNA, highly expressing activated cells could be over-represented, though the groups showed no difference in activation or CD3 levels. At VDJ recombination sites, patients with type 1 diabetes made fewer insertions and deleted more nucleotides, a pattern implying thymic rearrangement abnormalities. Because small numbers of individuals were included in the HLA sub-analyses, any influence of HLA type on TCRB rearrangement was left unresolved. PCR might favor shorter templates, but patient and control samples were amplified and corrected together, so any skew would affect both groups equally. In all four CD4+ subsets, TCRB CDR3 length was moderately but significantly shorter in type 1 diabetes patients.

Notes on this clone: What antigen it recognizes has not been identified. Base qualities are missing; no much larger clone stands one base away.

This sequence uses TRBV7-2 and TRBJ1-3, with TRBD1 perhaps the D gene, on 5 matching bases. The source of this sequence is a man younger than 35 in good health. Sequenced input: central memory CD4+ T cells from blood. The encoded CDR3 is CASSLAWAGTSGNTIYF. The DNA is as follows: TGTGCCAGCAGCTTAGCGTGGGCAGGGACCTCTGGAAACACCATATATTTT.